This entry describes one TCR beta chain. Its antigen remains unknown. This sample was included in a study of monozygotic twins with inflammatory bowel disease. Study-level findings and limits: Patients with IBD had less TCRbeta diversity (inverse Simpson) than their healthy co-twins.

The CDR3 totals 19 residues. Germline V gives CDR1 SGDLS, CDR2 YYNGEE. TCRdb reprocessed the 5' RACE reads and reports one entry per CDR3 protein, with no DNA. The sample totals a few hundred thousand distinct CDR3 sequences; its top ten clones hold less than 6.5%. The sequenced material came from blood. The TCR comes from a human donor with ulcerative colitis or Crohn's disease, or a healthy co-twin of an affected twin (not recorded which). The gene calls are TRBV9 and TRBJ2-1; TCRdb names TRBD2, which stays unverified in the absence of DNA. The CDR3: CASSVEDGVAVPSYNEQFF.